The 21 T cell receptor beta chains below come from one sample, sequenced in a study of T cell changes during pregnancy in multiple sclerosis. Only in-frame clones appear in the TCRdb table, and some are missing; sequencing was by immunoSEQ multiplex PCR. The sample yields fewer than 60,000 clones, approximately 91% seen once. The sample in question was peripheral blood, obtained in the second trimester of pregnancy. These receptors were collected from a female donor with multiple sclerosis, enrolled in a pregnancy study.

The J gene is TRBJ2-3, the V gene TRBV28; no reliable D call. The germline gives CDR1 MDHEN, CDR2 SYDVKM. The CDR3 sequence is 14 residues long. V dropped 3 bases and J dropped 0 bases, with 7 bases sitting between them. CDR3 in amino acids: CASSFLTSTDTQYF. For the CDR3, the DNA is TGTGCCAGCAGTTTCTTGACTAGCACAGATACGCAGTATTTT. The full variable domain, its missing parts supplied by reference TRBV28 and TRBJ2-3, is DVKVTQSSRYLVKRTGEKVFLECVQDMDHENMFWYRQDPGLGLRLIYFSYDVKMKEKGDIPEGYSVSREKKERFSLILESASTNQTSMYLCASSFLTSTDTQYFGPGTRLTVL.

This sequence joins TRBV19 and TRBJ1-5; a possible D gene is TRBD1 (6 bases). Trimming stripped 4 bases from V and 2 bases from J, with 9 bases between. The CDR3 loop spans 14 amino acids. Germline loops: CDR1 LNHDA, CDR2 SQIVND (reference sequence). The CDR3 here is CASSKQGGNQPQHF. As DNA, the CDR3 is TGTGCCAGTAGTAAACAGGGAGGCAATCAGCCCCAGCATTTT.

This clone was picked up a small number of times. This chain's CDR3 is CASSLYPRSGGTFGELFF. DNA of the CDR3: TGTGCCAGCAGCCTGTACCCTAGAAGCGGGGGGACATTCGGGGAGCTGTTTTTT. This chain links TRBV5-5 with TRBJ2-2; TRBD2 aligns across 9 bases. V dropped 4 bases and J dropped 7; count of bases not matched to a gene: 17. This CDR3 is 18 amino acids long. From germline, CDR1 is SGHKS and CDR2 YYEKEE (reference sequence).

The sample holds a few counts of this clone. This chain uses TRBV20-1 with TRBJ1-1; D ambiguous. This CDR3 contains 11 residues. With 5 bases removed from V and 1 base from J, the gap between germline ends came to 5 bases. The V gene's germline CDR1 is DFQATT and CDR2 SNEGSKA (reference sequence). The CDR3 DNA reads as TGCAGTGCTTTTCAGAACACTGAAGCTTTCTTT. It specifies CSAFQNTEAFF.

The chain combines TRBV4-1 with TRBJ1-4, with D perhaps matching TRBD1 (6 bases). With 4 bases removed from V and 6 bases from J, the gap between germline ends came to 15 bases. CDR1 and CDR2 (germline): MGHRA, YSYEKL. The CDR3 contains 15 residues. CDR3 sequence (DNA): TGCGCCAGCAGCCGGACCGGGACACCTTATGAAAAACTGTTTTTT. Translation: CASSRTGTPYEKLFF.

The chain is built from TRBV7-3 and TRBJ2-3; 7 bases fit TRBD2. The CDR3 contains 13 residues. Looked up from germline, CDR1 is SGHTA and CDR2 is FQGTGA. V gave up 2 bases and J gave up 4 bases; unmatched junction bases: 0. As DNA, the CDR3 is TGTGCCAGCAGCTTAGCGGGGGCAGATACGCAGTATTTT. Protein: CASSLAGADTQYF.

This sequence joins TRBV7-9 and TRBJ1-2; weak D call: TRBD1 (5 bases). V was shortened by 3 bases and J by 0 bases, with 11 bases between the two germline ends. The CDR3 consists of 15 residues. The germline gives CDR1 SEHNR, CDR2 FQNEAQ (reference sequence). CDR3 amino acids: CASSFQGVSNYGYTF. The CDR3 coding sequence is TGTGCCAGCAGCTTTCAAGGGGTATCTAACTATGGCTACACCTTC.

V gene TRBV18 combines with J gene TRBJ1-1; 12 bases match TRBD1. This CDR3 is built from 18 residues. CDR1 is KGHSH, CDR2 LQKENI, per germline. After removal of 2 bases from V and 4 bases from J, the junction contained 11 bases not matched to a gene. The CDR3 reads CASSPGTGGAMRLTEAFF. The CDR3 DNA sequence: TGTGCCAGCTCACCAGGGACAGGGGGCGCAATGAGGCTCACTGAAGCTTTCTTT.

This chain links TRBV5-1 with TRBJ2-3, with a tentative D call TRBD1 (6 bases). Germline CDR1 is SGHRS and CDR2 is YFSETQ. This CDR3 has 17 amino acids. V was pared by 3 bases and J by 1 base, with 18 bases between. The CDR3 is CASSSSSGTMGTDTQYF. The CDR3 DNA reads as TGCGCCAGCAGCTCCAGTTCCGGGACAATGGGCACAGATACGCAGTATTTT.

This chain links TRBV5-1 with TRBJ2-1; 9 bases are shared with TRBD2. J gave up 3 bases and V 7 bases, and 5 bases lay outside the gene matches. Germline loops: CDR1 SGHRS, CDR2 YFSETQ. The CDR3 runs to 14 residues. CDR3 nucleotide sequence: TGCGCCAGCGGTGAGCGGGGGGTCTACAATGAGCAGTTCTTC. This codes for CASGERGVYNEQFF.

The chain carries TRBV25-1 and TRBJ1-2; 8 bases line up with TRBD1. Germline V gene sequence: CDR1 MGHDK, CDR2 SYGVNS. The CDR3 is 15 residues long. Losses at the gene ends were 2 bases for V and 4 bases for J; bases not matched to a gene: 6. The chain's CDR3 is CASSEGSGGRYGYTF. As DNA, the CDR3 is TGTGCCAGCAGTGAAGGTTCAGGGGGCCGCTATGGCTACACCTTC.

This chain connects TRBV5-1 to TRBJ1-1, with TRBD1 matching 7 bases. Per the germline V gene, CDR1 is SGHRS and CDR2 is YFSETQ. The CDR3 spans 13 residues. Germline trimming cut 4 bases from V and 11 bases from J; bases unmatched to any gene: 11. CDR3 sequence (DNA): TGCGCCAGCAGCGCAGCCGGGACAGAGGCCGCTTTCTTT. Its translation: CASSAAGTEAAFF. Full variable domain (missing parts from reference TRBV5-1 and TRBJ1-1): KAGVTQTPRYLIKTRGQQVTLSCSPISGHRSVSWYQQTPGQGLQFLFEYFSETQRNKGNFPGRFSGRQFSNSRSEMNVSTLELGDSALYLCASSAAGTEAAFFGQGTRLTVV.

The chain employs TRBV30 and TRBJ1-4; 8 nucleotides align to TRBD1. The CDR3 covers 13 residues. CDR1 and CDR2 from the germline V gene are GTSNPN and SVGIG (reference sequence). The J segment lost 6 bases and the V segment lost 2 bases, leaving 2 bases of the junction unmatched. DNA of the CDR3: TGTGCCTGGAGTATACAGGGGGATGAAAAACTGTTTTTT. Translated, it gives CAWSIQGDEKLFF.

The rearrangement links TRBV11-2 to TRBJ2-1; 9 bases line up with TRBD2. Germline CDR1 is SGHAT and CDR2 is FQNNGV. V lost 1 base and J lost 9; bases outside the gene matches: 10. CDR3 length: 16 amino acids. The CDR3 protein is CASSLGTAGGKGEQFF. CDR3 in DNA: TGTGCCAGCAGCTTAGGGACGGCGGGGGGGAAGGGTGAGCAGTTCTTC.

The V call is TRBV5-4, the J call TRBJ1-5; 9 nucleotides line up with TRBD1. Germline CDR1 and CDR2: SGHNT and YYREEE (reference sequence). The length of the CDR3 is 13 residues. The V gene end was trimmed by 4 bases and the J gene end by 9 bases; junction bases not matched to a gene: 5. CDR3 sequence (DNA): TGTGCCAGCAGCCGGGACAGGGTACGGCCCCAGCATTTT. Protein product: CASSRDRVRPQHF.

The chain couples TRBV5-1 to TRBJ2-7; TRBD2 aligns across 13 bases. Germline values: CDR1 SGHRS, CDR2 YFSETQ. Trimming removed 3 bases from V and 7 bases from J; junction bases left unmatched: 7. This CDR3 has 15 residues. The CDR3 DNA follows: TGCGCCAGCAGCTCCCTACTAGCGGGGGGGAGTGAGCAGTACTTC. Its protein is CASSSLLAGGSEQYF.

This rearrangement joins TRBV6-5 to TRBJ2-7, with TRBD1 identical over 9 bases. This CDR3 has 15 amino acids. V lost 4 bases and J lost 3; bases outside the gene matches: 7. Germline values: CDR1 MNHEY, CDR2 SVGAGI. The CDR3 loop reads CASSSGGQGGYEQYF. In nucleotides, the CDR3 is TGTGCCAGCAGTTCTGGGGGACAGGGAGGCTACGAGCAGTACTTC.

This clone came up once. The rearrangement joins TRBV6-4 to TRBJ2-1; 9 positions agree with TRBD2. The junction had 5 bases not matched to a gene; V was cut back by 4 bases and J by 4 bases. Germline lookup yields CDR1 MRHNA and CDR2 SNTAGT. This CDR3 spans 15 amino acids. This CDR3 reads CASSGVAGDYNEQFF. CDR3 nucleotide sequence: TGTGCCAGCAGTGGCGTAGCGGGGGATTACAATGAGCAGTTCTTC.

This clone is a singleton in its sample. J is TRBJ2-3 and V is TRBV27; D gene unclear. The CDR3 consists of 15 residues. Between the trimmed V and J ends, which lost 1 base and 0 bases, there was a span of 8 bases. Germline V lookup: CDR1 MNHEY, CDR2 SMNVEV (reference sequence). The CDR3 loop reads CASSLYPGSTDTQYF. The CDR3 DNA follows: TGTGCCAGCAGTTTATATCCCGGGAGCACAGATACGCAGTATTTT.

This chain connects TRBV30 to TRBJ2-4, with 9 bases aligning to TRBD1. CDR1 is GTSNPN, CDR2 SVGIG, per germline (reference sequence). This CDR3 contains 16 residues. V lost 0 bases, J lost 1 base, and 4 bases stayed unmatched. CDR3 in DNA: TGTGCCTGGAGTGTACAGGGGGCGGGGGCCAAAAACATTCAGTACTTC. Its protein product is CAWSVQGAGAKNIQYF.

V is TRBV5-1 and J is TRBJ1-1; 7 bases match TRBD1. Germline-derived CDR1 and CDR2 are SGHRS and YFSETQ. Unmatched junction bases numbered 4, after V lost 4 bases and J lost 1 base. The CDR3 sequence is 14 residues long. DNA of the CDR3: TGCGCCAGCAGCACGACAGGGTCGAACACTGAAGCTTTCTTT. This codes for CASSTTGSNTEAFF.